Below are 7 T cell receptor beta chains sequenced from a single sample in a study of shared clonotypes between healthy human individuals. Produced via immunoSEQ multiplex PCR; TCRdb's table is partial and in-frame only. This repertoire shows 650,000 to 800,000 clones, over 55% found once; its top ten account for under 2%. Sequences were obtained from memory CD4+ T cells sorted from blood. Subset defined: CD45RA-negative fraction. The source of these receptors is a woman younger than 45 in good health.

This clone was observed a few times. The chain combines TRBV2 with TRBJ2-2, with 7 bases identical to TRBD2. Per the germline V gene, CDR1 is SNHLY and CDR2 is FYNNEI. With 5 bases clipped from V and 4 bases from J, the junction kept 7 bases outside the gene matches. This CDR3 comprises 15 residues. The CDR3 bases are TGTGCCAGCAGTAGCGGGATTGGCGGCACCGGGGAGCTGTTTTTT. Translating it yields CASSSGIGGTGELFF.

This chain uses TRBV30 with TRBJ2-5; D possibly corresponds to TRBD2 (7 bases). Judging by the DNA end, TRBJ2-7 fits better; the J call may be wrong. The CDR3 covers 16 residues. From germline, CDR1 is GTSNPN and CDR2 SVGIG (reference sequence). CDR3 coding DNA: TGTGCCTGGAACCGTTACGGGGGGCTGAACTCCTACGAGCAGTACTTC. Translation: CAWNRYGGLNSYEQYF.

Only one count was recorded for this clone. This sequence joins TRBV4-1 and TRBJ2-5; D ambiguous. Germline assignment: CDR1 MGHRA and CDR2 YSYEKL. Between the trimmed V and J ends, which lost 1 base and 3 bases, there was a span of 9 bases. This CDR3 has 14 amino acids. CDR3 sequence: CASSQVWTEETQYF. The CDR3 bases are TGCGCCAGCAGCCAAGTCTGGACGGAAGAGACCCAGTACTTC.

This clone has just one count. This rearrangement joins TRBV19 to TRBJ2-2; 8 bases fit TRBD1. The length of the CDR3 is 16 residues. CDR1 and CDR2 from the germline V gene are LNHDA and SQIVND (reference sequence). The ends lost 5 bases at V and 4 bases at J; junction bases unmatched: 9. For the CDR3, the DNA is TGTGCCAGTAGTGCCCAGGGGGCGGTAAGCACCGGGGAGCTGTTTTTT. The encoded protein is CASSAQGAVSTGELFF.

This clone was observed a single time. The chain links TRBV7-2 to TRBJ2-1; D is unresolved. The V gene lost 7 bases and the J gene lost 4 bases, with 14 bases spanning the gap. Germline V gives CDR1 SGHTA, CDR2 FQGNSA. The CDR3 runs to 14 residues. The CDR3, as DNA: TGTGCCAGCATACTATCATGGGTTTACAATGAGCAGTTCTTC. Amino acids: CASILSWVYNEQFF.

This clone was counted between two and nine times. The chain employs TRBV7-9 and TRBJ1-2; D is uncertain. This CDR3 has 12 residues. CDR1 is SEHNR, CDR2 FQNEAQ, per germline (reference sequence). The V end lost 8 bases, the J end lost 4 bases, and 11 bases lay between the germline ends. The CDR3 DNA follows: TGTGCCAGCTTCCGGGGATCCTATGGCTACACCTTC. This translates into CASFRGSYGYTF.

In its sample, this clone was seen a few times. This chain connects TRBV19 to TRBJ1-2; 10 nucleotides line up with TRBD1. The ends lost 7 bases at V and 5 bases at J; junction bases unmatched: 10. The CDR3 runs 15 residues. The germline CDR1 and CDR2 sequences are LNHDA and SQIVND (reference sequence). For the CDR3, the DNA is TGTGCCAGTACCGAAGACAGGGGGCGCGGGTATGGCTACACCTTC. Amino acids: CASTEDRGRGYGYTF.